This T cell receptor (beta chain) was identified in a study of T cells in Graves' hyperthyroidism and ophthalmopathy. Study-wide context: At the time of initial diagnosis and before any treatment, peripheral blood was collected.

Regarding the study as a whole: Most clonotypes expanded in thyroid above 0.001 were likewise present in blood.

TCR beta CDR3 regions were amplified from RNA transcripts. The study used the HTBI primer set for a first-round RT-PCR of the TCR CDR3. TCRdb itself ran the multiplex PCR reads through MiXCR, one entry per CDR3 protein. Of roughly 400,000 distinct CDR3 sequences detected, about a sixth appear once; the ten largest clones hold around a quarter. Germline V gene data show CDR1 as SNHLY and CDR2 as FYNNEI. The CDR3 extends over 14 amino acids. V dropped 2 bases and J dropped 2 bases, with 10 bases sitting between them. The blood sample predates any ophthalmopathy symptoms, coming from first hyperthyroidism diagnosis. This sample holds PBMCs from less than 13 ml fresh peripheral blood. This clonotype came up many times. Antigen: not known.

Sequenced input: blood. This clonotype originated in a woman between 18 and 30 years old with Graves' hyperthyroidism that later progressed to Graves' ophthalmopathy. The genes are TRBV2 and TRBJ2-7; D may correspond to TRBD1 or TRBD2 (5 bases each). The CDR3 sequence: CASSEREGAYEQYF. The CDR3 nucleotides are TGTGCCAGCAGTGAACGGGAAGGGGCCTACGAGCAGTACTTC.